Below, 25 T cell receptor beta chains from the same sample are listed, as sequenced in a study of blood T cell repertoires in COVID-19. TCRdb keeps only in-frame clones here, not all; method: immunoSEQ multiplex PCR. The table lists 300,000 to 400,000 clones, 90% of them singletons. Material for sequencing was PBMCs or T cells enriched from blood (not recorded which). These receptors were taken from a man in his sixties who had recovered from COVID-19.

The J gene is TRBJ2-3, the V gene TRBV11-3; 9 bases map to TRBD2. The CDR3 runs to 15 residues. After removal of 5 bases from V and 1 base from J, the junction contained 4 bases not matched to a gene. The germline gives CDR1 SGHNT, CDR2 YENEEA. This CDR3 reads CASSRTSDGTDTQYF. DNA of the CDR3: TGTGCCAGCAGCCGGACTAGCGATGGCACAGATACGCAGTATTTT.

With respect to this clone: Germline and junction disagree at one end, which may indicate a read error. This chain uses TRBV7-2 with TRBJ1-5, with 9 bases matching TRBD1. Germline CDR1 SGHTA, CDR2 FQGNSA. The CDR3 has 15 residues. The CDR3 region has the DNA TGTGCCAGCAGCTTACCCGGGACAGGGAATCCGCCCCAGCATTTT. Translating gives CASSLPGTGNPPQHF.

The rearrangement links TRBV7-9 to TRBJ1-2, with 8 bases fitting TRBD1. Per the germline V gene, CDR1 is SEHNR and CDR2 is FQNEAQ (reference sequence). The V segment lost 0 bases and the J segment 7 bases; nucleotides outside the gene matches: 19. The CDR3 runs 19 residues. Here the CDR3 reads CASSLAIGGGQGPYSGYTF. The CDR3 DNA reads TGTGCCAGCAGCTTAGCGATCGGGGGCGGACAGGGACCCTATTCTGGCTACACCTTC.

J is TRBJ2-7 and V is TRBV7-6; 9 nucleotides agree with TRBD1. The CDR3 has 15 residues. Germline V lookup: CDR1 SGHVS, CDR2 FNYEAQ. V lost 3 bases and J lost 3; bases outside the gene matches: 6. The CDR3 region has the DNA TGTGCCAGCAGCTTTACGACAGGGGGGATCTACGAGCAGTACTTC. Its protein is CASSFTTGGIYEQYF.

The V call is TRBV6-5, the J call TRBJ1-2; TRBD1 aligns across 8 bases. The V gene's germline CDR1 is MNHEY and CDR2 SVGAGI. V was pared by 6 bases and J by 8 bases, with 8 bases of the junction left unmatched. The CDR3 consists of 13 residues. This CDR3 reads CASRGQALWGYTF. The CDR3 DNA reads TGTGCCAGCAGGGGACAGGCTTTGTGGGGCTACACCTTC.

This chain uses TRBV19 with TRBJ2-1; 7 positions match TRBD2. The V segment lost 3 bases and the J segment 0 bases; nucleotides outside the gene matches: 5. CDR1 and CDR2 (germline): LNHDA, SQIVND (reference sequence). This CDR3 spans 16 amino acids. CDR3 protein: CASSIRAGDSYNEQFF. For the CDR3, the DNA is TGTGCCAGTAGTATTCGGGCGGGAGACTCCTACAATGAGCAGTTCTTC.

This clone was recorded a few times. The genes are TRBV2 and TRBJ1-2; D might be TRBD1 (5 bases). The V gene's germline CDR1 is SNHLY and CDR2 FYNNEI. The CDR3 runs 14 residues. Between the trimmed V and J ends, which lost 4 bases and 7 bases, there was a span of 16 bases. In nucleotides, the CDR3 is TGTGCCAGCAGTGTCACAGGTGGGGGACTTGGCTACACCTTC. Translating gives CASSVTGGGLGYTF.

This chain uses TRBV27 with TRBJ1-2, with D possibly matching TRBD1 (6 bases). Germline CDR1 MNHEY, CDR2 SMNVEV (reference sequence). The ends were cut back, 8 bases at V and 0 bases at J, with 22 bases in the middle. The CDR3 runs 17 residues. The CDR3 DNA reads TGTGCCAGCGGAAAACAGGGTCCGGGGTTAGCTAACTATGGCTACACCTTC. It translates to CASGKQGPGLANYGYTF.

Only one count was recorded for this clone. The chain employs TRBV6-5 and TRBJ1-5; maybe TRBD1 (6 bases). The CDR3 length is 13 residues. CDR1 and CDR2 from the germline V gene are MNHEY and SVGAGI. The V and J ends lost 7 bases and 5 bases respectively, with 12 bases between them. CDR3 DNA: TGTGCCAGCACCCAGGGGATGTATCAGCCCCAGCATTTT. Protein sequence: CASTQGMYQPQHF.

The chain joins TRBV4-1 to TRBJ1-2; D uncertain. Germline V lookup: CDR1 MGHRA, CDR2 YSYEKL. This CDR3 contains 14 residues. V lost 0 bases and J lost 1, with 6 bases in between. The CDR3 bases are TGCGCCAGCAGCCAAGACAGGCTTAACTATGGCTACACCTTC. Residues: CASSQDRLNYGYTF.

The V and J genes are TRBV5-1 and TRBJ2-7, with TRBD2 matching over 8 bases. Germline V gene sequence: CDR1 SGHRS, CDR2 YFSETQ. V lost 4 bases and J lost 3; bases outside the gene matches: 9. The CDR3 covers 15 residues. This CDR3 reads CASSLQAGVYYEQYF. As DNA, the CDR3 is TGCGCCAGCAGCCTACAAGCGGGGGTCTACTACGAGCAGTACTTC.

The chain is built from TRBV6-1 and TRBJ2-1; 7 positions agree with TRBD1. The CDR3 sequence is 17 residues long. Germline V CDR1 and CDR2: MNHNS, SASEGT. Trimming removed 2 bases from V and 0 bases from J; junction bases left unmatched: 7. The CDR3 spells CASSEPGQILSYNEQFF. CDR3 nucleotide sequence: TGTGCCAGCAGTGAACCGGGACAGATCCTCTCCTACAATGAGCAGTTCTTC.

The chain links TRBV27 to TRBJ1-1, with a possible D match to TRBD1 (5 bases). Germline assignment: CDR1 MNHEY and CDR2 SMNVEV (reference sequence). CDR3 length: 14 residues. Trimming took 8 bases from V and 2 from J, leaving 15 bases between them. Here the CDR3 reads CASSQSGGNTEAFF. In DNA, the CDR3 is TGTGCCAGCTCTCAAAGCGGGGGAAACACTGAAGCTTTCTTT.

The chain couples TRBV7-9 to TRBJ1-1; D is unresolved. Germline-derived CDR1 and CDR2 are SEHNR and FQNEAQ (reference sequence). The CDR3 has 12 amino acids. Deletions cut 5 bases from V and 5 bases from J, with 9 bases between. The CDR3 bases are TGTGCCAGCAGCCTACCGGGAACTGAAGCTTTCTTT. Translated: CASSLPGTEAFF.

This chain uses TRBV4-2 with TRBJ1-2; D is possibly TRBD1 (6 bases). V lost 0 bases to trimming and J lost 4 bases, with 9 bases between them. The CDR3 consists of 14 residues. The germline V gene encodes CDR1 LGHNA and CDR2 YNFKEQ. CDR3 in amino acids: CASSQETGIYGYTF. As DNA, the CDR3 is TGTGCCAGCAGCCAAGAGACAGGTATCTATGGCTACACCTTC.

This chain connects TRBV14 to TRBJ2-2, with D unclear. Trimming shortened V by 1 base and J by 2 bases, and 5 bases separated the two germline ends. The CDR3 loop spans 14 amino acids. Per the germline V gene, CDR1 is SGHDN and CDR2 is FVKESK. CDR3 loop: CASSQGYNTGELFF. The DNA of the CDR3 is TGTGCCAGCAGCCAAGGTTATAACACCGGGGAGCTGTTTTTT.

J is TRBJ2-7 and V is TRBV7-2; TRBD1 matches 7 bases. The CDR3 sequence is 14 residues long. Germline CDR1 and CDR2: SGHTA and FQGNSA. The ends lost 5 bases at V and 4 bases at J; junction bases unmatched: 8. CDR3 sequence (DNA): TGTGCCAGCAGCCATGGGGCAGGGGGTTACGAGCAGTACTTC. Its protein is CASSHGAGGYEQYF.

The chain employs TRBV11-3 and TRBJ2-2; D possibly corresponds to TRBD2 (5 bases). The CDR3 spans 14 residues. Germline V CDR1 and CDR2: SGHNT, YENEEA. V lost 5 bases and J lost 8, with 15 bases in between. The CDR3 here is CASSRWTEEGELFF. The CDR3 DNA reads as TGTGCCAGCAGCAGGTGGACTGAGGAAGGGGAGCTGTTTTTT.

The rearrangement links TRBV27 to TRBJ1-5; D is unclear. There are 14 residues in the CDR3. The V end was cut by 7 bases, the J end by 3 bases, with 13 bases between. CDR1 MNHEY and CDR2 SMNVEV come from the germline V gene (reference sequence). The CDR3: CASKVSGNNQPQHF. For the CDR3, the DNA is TGTGCCAGCAAGGTATCGGGGAACAATCAGCCCCAGCATTTT.

The chain carries TRBV6-5 and TRBJ1-2; D call uncertain. This CDR3 is 13 amino acids long. Per the germline V gene, CDR1 is MNHEY and CDR2 is SVGAGI. With 0 bases removed from V and 6 bases from J, the gap between germline ends came to 8 bases. The CDR3 DNA reads as TGTGCCAGCAGTTACTCCACTCAAAATGGCTACACCTTC. It codes for CASSYSTQNGYTF.

The V gene is TRBV3-1 (or the pseudogene TRBV3-2), the J gene TRBJ1-4; D is uncertain. Germline CDR1 is LGHDT and CDR2 is YNNKEL (reference sequence). Trimming pared 4 bases from V and 0 bases from J, leaving 12 bases between. This CDR3 contains 16 residues. CDR3: CASSPASGATNEKLFF. CDR3 sequence (DNA): TGTGCCAGCAGCCCGGCGTCGGGAGCAACTAATGAAAAACTGTTTTTT.

This rearrangement joins TRBV4-1 to TRBJ1-4, with a weak D call TRBD1 (5 bases). V was pared by 1 base and J by 7 bases, with 10 bases between. Germline V CDR1 and CDR2: MGHRA, YSYEKL. The CDR3 is 14 residues long. The CDR3 DNA sequence: TGCGCCAGCAGCCAAGGCGGGGGGGGTGAAAAACTGTTTTTT. Encoded protein: CASSQGGGGEKLFF.

The CDR3 coding sequence is TGTGCCAGTAGTATCAGCGGGAGCTCCTACGAGCAGTACTTC. Amino acids: CASSISGSSYEQYF. The chain couples TRBV19 to TRBJ2-7, with 8 bases fitting TRBD2. Germline CDR1 reads LNHDA; CDR2 reads SQIVND (reference sequence). The CDR3 length is 14 residues. Trimming took 3 bases from V and 0 from J; bases not matched to a gene: 1.

V usage is TRBV6-5 and J usage is TRBJ2-5; 10 bases agree with TRBD1. Germline CDR1 reads MNHEY; CDR2 reads SVGAGI. The trim removed 8 bases at V and 5 bases at J, leaving 11 bases unmatched. The CDR3 sequence is 15 residues long. In DNA, the CDR3 is TGTGCCAGCTCGACAGGGACAGGGGTCCGGGAGACCCAGTACTTC. Protein product: CASSTGTGVRETQYF.

The CDR3 sequence is CASSVSGGATDTQYF. CDR3 DNA sequence: TGTGCCAGCAGCGTCAGCGGGGGTGCCACAGATACGCAGTATTTT. This chain uses TRBV7-3 with TRBJ2-3, with 8 bases aligning to TRBD2. The junction had 6 bases not matched to a gene; V was cut back by 5 bases and J by 2 bases. There are 15 residues in the CDR3. The germline V gene has CDR1 SGHTA and CDR2 FQGTGA.